Each of the 8 T cell receptor beta chains below was sequenced from the same sample in a study of beta chain features in type 1 diabetes. Since all of the isolated RNA was reverse transcribed, expressed TCRB transcripts were what got sequenced. TCRdb's table, derived via immunoSEQ multiplex PCR, lists solely in-frame clones and lacks some. The sample consists of 250,000 to 300,000 clones, under 8.5% of them appearing once. What was sequenced was central memory CD4+ T cells from blood. The source of these receptors is a woman under 30 in good health.

The chain employs TRBV15 and TRBJ2-2; D remains ambiguous. Germline-derived CDR1 and CDR2 are LNHNV and YYDKDF (reference sequence). V gave up 0 bases and J gave up 8 bases, with 7 bases separating them. This CDR3 contains 13 residues. CDR3 loop: CATSRDRLGELFF. The CDR3 DNA reads as TGTGCCACCAGCAGAGATCGGTTGGGGGAGCTGTTTTTT.

This clone was recorded a few times. J is TRBJ1-3 and V is TRBV10-3; D might be TRBD1 (6 bases). The V gene lost 4 bases and the J gene lost 0 bases, with 10 bases spanning the gap. This CDR3 has 15 amino acids. Germline CDR1 and CDR2: ENHRY and SYGVKD. CDR3 nucleotides: TGTGCCATCAGTGGAGCAGGGGACTCTGGAAACACCATATATTTT. It translates to CAISGAGDSGNTIYF.

This clone was seen many times. The chain couples TRBV7-9 to TRBJ2-5, with D hard to call. The CDR3 runs 13 residues. Germline V gene lookup returns CDR1 SEHNR and CDR2 FQNEAQ (reference sequence). V lost 6 bases to trimming and J lost 7 bases, with 15 bases between them. For the CDR3, the DNA is TGTGCCAGCAGGCCCGACACATGGGGGACCCAGTACTTC. Translation: CASRPDTWGTQYF. The variable domain in full, completed from reference TRBV7-9 and TRBJ2-5, reads DTGVSQNPRHKITKRGQNVTFRCDPISEHNRLYWYRQTLGQGPEFLTYFQNEAQLEKSRLLSDRFSAERPKGSFSTLEIQRTEQGDSAMYLCASRPDTWGTQYFGPGTRLLVL.

This chain links TRBV5-6 with TRBJ2-2; D gene uncertain. V was shortened by 4 bases and J by 6 bases, with 10 bases between the two germline ends. Germline V CDR1 and CDR2: SGHDT, YYEEEE. There are 13 residues in the CDR3. The CDR3 sequence: CASSVSLPGELFF. CDR3 DNA sequence: TGTGCCAGCAGCGTCAGTCTTCCCGGGGAGCTGTTTTTT.

J is TRBJ2-3 and V is TRBV7-8; TRBD2 might be the D (5 bases). Trimming pared 1 base from V and 4 bases from J, leaving 12 bases between. The CDR3 loop spans 15 amino acids. CDR1 is SGHVS and CDR2 is FQNEAQ in the germline V gene. CDR3 nucleotides: TGTGCCAGCAGCTTAGGAGCGGCAAAAGCAGATACGCAGTATTTT. This sequence encodes CASSLGAAKADTQYF.

This chain connects TRBV14 to TRBJ1-2, with D perhaps TRBD1 (6 bases). Germline V gene data show CDR1 as SGHDN and CDR2 as FVKESK. V was cut by 1 base and J by 12 bases, with 18 bases left in between. The CDR3 covers 14 residues. CDR3 in DNA: TGTGCCAGCAGCCAAGGTATCCCAGGGGCTATGGACACCTTC. Amino acid sequence: CASSQGIPGAMDTF.

V is TRBV7-8 and J is TRBJ2-7; 9 nucleotides agree with TRBD1. Germline V lookup: CDR1 SGHVS, CDR2 FQNEAQ. J lost 2 bases, V lost 3 bases, and 5 bases had no gene match. The CDR3 is made up of 15 amino acids. The CDR3: CASSLLGTGTYEQYF. The CDR3 nucleotides read TGTGCCAGCAGCTTGTTAGGGACAGGGACCTACGAGCAGTACTTC.

This clone was recorded many times. The genes are TRBV28 and TRBJ2-5, with 7 nucleotides matching TRBD1. CDR3 length equals 16 residues. Losses at the gene ends were 5 bases for V and 1 base for J; bases not matched to a gene: 10. Germline V gives CDR1 MDHEN, CDR2 SYDVKM. As DNA, the CDR3 is TGTGCCAGCAGTACCCCCGGAACAGGGGCCCAAGAGACCCAGTACTTC. Translating it yields CASSTPGTGAQETQYF.